These 4 T cell receptor beta chains share one sample of origin, sequenced in a study of CD8+ T cells in alopecia areata. RNA extraction and reverse transcription yielded cDNA as sequencing template. TCRdb's copy holds only in-frame clones and misses some; the assay was immunoSEQ multiplex PCR. The sample gives over 200,000 clones, approximately 61% of which show up once; around 0.44% is in the top ten. Sequencing used CD4+ T cells sorted from blood, obtained at week 0. The source of these receptors is a human donor with alopecia areata.

The V and J genes are TRBV4-1 and TRBJ2-6, with D hard to call. V was clipped by 1 base and J by 2 bases, with 6 bases between them. The germline V gene encodes CDR1 MGHRA and CDR2 YSYEKL. This CDR3 is built from 15 residues. The CDR3 is CASSQGATGANVLTF. CDR3 in DNA: TGCGCCAGCAGCCAAGGCGCCACTGGGGCCAACGTCCTGACTTTC.

This chain connects TRBV6-5 to TRBJ2-7; TRBD1 matches at 7 bases. The CDR3 totals 15 residues. Trimming cost V 7 bases and J 4 bases; bases outside gene matches: 13. Germline values: CDR1 MNHEY, CDR2 SVGAGI. As DNA, the CDR3 is TGTGCCAGCAAAAGACGAGACAGGGTATGGTACGAGCAGTACTTC. As protein: CASKRRDRVWYEQYF.

This clone was counted many times. This sequence joins TRBV18 and TRBJ2-7, with 7 bases matching TRBD2. CDR1 and CDR2 (germline): KGHSH, LQKENI. The CDR3 has 14 residues. The CDR3 spells CEKPGGGASYEQYF. The CDR3 nucleotides read TGTGAGAAACCGGGCGGGGGAGCCTCCTACGAGCAGTACTTC.

CDR3 sequence: CASSLVTPGELFF. The CDR3 nucleotides are TGTGCCAGCAGCCTAGTGACTCCCGGGGAGCTGTTTTTT. This chain links TRBV7-3 with TRBJ2-2; D not resolved. Germline V lookup: CDR1 SGHTA, CDR2 FQGTGA. The CDR3 consists of 13 residues. Trimming pared 5 bases from V and 6 bases from J, leaving 10 bases between.